This TCR beta chain is drawn from a study of blood T cell repertoires in COVID-19. Study information: The origin of the acute and convalescent COVID-19 samples was the United States, Italy and Spain. Sources were T cells, B-cell-depleted T cells, or PBMCs; the material itself was cDNA or gDNA.

The CDR3 spans 14 residues. V was cut by 6 bases and J by 1 base, with 13 bases left in between. The V gene's germline CDR1 is SGHDT and CDR2 YYEEEE. Original processing notes: Reference gene primers were amplified, and this amplification served to estimate nucleated cell counts. Measured with immunoSEQ multiplex PCR; TCRdb has only the in-frame clones, and not every one. From that table come the V and J calls and clone size; the DNA was used to work out D and trimming. The data show some 240,000 clones, approximately 86% seen once. Material: peripheral blood. The chain has TRBV5-6 and TRBJ1-1, with a tentative D call TRBD1 (6 bases). The sequence was collected from a man in his 60s who had recovered from COVID-19. The CDR3 loop reads CASNYVGANTEAFF. For the CDR3, the DNA is TGTGCCAGCAACTACGTGGGGGCGAACACTGAAGCTTTCTTT.